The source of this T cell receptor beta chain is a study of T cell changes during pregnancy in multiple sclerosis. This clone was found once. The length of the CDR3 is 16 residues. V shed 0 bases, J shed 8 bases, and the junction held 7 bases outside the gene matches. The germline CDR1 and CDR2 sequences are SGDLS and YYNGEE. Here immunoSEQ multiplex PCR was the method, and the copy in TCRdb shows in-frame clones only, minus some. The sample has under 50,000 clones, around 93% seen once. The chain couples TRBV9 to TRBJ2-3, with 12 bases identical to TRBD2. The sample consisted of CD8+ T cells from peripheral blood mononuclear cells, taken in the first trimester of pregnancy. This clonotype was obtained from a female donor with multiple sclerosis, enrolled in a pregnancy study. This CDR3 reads CASSVATSGSWGTQYF. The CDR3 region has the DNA TGTGCCAGCAGCGTAGCGACTAGCGGGAGTTGGGGTACGCAGTATTTT.